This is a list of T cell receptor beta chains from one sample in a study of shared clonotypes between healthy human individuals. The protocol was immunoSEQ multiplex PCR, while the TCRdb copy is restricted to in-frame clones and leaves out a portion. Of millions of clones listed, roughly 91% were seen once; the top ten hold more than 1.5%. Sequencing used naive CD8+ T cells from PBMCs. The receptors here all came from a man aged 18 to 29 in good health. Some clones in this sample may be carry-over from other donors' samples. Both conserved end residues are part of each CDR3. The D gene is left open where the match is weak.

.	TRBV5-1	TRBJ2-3	TGCGCCAGCAGCTTGTTAGGGCAGGTTAGCACAGATACGCAGTATTTT	CASSLLGQVSTDTQYF
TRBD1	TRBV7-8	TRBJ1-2	TGTGCCAGCGGACAAACCCGGACAGGGGGTCATGGCTACACCTTC	CASGQTRTGGHGYTF
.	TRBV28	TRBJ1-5	TGTGCCAGCAGTTTAGCCCGGACCGTCAATCAGCCCCAGCATTTT	CASSLARTVNQPQHF
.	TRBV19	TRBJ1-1	TGTGCCAGTAGTATGGAGCCCCTCAGGGGCTACACTGAAGCTTTCTTT	CASSMEPLRGYTEAFF
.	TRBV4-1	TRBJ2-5	TGCGCCAGCAGCCTGCGGACAGACCAAGAGACCCAGTACTTC	CASSLRTDQETQYF
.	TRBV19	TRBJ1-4	TGTGCCAGTAGTCCCCGCCGAACTAATGAAAAACTGTTTTTT	CASSPRRTNEKLFF
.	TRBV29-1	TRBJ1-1	TGCAGCGTTGAAGATGGGACGGACGCCACTGAAGCTTTCTTT	CSVEDGTDATEAFF
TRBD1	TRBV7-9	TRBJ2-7	TGTGCCAGCAGCTTAGAAGGGACAGGGCCCTACGAGCAGTACTTC	CASSLEGTGPYEQYF
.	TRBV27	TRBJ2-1	TGTGCCAGCAGTTTATCGACCGCGACAGCGAGCTCCTACAATGAGCAGTTCTTC	CASSLSTATASSYNEQFF
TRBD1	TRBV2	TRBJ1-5	TGTGCCAGCAGTGACGACAGGGGCAATCAGCCCCAGCATTTT	CASSDDRGNQPQHF
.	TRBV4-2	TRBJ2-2	TGTGCCAGCAGCCAAGTTGGGACCCAATCCGAGGAGCTGTTTTTT	CASSQVGTQSEELFF
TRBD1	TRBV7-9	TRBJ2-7	TGTGCCAGCAGCTCGGGACAGGGACCCTACGAGCAGTACTTC	CASSSGQGPYEQYF
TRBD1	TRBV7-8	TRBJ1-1	TGTGCCAGCAGGCGTACAGGGGGCAGGCTGGGCACTGAAGCTTTCTTT	CASRRTGGRLGTEAFF